This T cell receptor (beta chain) was identified in a study of T cell repertoires in cytomegalovirus infection. Study-level findings and limits: CMV-specific TCR beta clonotypes restricted by HLA-C dominated the ex vivo response.

TCRdb redid the calling of the reads with MiXCR, one entry per CDR3 protein. The table shows around 120,000 distinct CDR3 sequences, with around 40% occurring only once. As concerns this clonotype: The antigen remains unidentified.

This clonotype was sampled from a human donor in good health (CMV status not recorded). Some clones in this sample may be carry-over from other donors' samples. Sequenced here: CD8+ T cells from cultured PBMCs, sampled from culture after CMV antigen stimulation.

CDR3 in amino acids: CASSLGYQNTEAFF. The CDR3, as DNA: TGTGCCAGCAGCTTAGGCTATCAGAACACTGAAGCTTTCTTT. V is TRBV7-6 and J is TRBJ1-1, with D uncertain. Looked up from germline, CDR1 is SGHVS and CDR2 is FNYEAQ. CDR3 length: 14 amino acids. V dropped 1 base and J dropped 1 base, with 7 bases sitting between them.